The 21 T cell receptor beta chains below were found in one sample sequenced in a study of cytomegalovirus exposure and HLA in healthy donors. The PCR ran on 60 Vbeta and 13 Jbeta primers. The assay was immunoSEQ multiplex PCR, and TCRdb's table has in-frame clones only and misses some. The sample contains 200,000 to 300,000 clones, around 76% of which appear only once. The source material was PBMCs. These receptors all stem from a woman between 40 and 50 years old in good health and CMV-seropositive.

V is TRBV9 and J is TRBJ1-3; 7 nucleotides agree with TRBD1. V lost 1 base, J lost 0 bases, and 1 base stayed unmatched. There are 15 residues in the CDR3. Germline loops: CDR1 SGDLS, CDR2 YYNGEE. The CDR3 nucleotides are TGTGCCAGCAGCGTACGGGACAGCTCTGGAAACACCATATATTTT. Its protein product is CASSVRDSSGNTIYF.

The CDR3 sequence is CASSQTGPYEQYF. The CDR3 nucleotides read TGTGCCAGCAGCCAGACAGGCCCCTACGAGCAGTACTTC. The chain links TRBV6-6 to TRBJ2-7, with D tentatively TRBD1 (6 bases). From germline, CDR1 is MNHNY and CDR2 SVGAGI (reference sequence). The CDR3 spans 13 residues. The germline V and J ends were trimmed by 6 bases and 2 bases, with 11 bases remaining between them.

The chain is built from TRBV6-5 and TRBJ1-1; unclear D gene. This CDR3 contains 12 residues. V lost 2 bases to trimming and J lost 11 bases, with 12 bases between them. The germline V gene encodes CDR1 MNHEY and CDR2 SVGAGI. Written as DNA, the CDR3 is TGTGCCAGCAGTTACGAGGTAGGCCGGGCTTTCTTT. It is translated as CASSYEVGRAFF.

The chain carries TRBV5-6 and TRBJ2-5; 7 nucleotides match TRBD1. CDR1 is SGHDT and CDR2 is YYEEEE in the germline V gene. This CDR3 spans 15 amino acids. V gave up 3 bases and J gave up 3 bases; unmatched junction bases: 8. CDR3: CASSSLGQTKETQYF. The CDR3 nucleotides read TGTGCCAGCAGCTCTCTGGGACAGACAAAAGAGACCCAGTACTTC.

The chain is built from TRBV30 and TRBJ2-7, with 11 bases matching TRBD2. The ends lost 3 bases at V and 5 bases at J; junction bases unmatched: 9. The V gene's germline CDR1 is GTSNPN and CDR2 SVGIG (reference sequence). The CDR3 contains 15 residues. CDR3 bases: TGTGCCTGGAGGCCTACTAGCGGGAGAGCGAACGAGCAGTACTTC. This encodes CAWRPTSGRANEQYF.

The chain links TRBV4-2 to TRBJ1-2; 8 bases map to TRBD1. CDR1 is LGHNA, CDR2 YNFKEQ, per germline. The CDR3 has 13 residues. V was pared by 1 base and J by 8 bases, with 3 bases of the junction left unmatched. The DNA for the CDR3 is TGTGCCAGCAGCCAAGTGACAGGGGAAGGCTACACCTTC. Amino acids: CASSQVTGEGYTF.

This chain uses TRBV5-1 with TRBJ2-5, with D possibly being TRBD2 (5 bases). Germline CDR1 is SGHRS and CDR2 is YFSETQ. This CDR3 has 14 residues. V was shortened by 4 bases and J by 4 bases, with 14 bases between the two germline ends. The CDR3 loop reads CASSRDESGETQYF. The CDR3 nucleotides read TGCGCCAGCAGCCGAGATGAGAGCGGAGAGACCCAGTACTTC.

The sample holds one count of this clone. The CDR3 sequence: CASSQTASYEQYF. The CDR3 DNA reads as TGTGCCAGCTCACAGACAGCCTCCTACGAGCAGTACTTC. The rearrangement uses TRBV18 and TRBJ2-7, with D perhaps TRBD1 (5 bases). The CDR3 consists of 13 residues. The germline gives CDR1 KGHSH, CDR2 LQKENI. Trimming stripped 4 bases from V and 0 bases from J, with 7 bases between. The full variable domain, rest sourced from reference TRBV18 and TRBJ2-7, is NAGVMQNPRHLVRRRGQEARLRCSPMKGHSHVYWYRQLPEEGLKFMVYLQKENIIDESGMPKERFSAEFPKEGPSILRIQQVVRGDSAAYFCASSQTASYEQYFGPGTRLTVT.

This clone appeared once. V usage is TRBV6-5 and J usage is TRBJ2-7; possible D gene TRBD1, 5 bases. Germline V gene sequence: CDR1 MNHEY, CDR2 SVGAGI. The CDR3 loop spans 13 amino acids. V was pared by 7 bases and J by 0 bases, with 10 bases between. CDR3 loop: CASTGPNSYEQYF. The DNA of the CDR3 is TGTGCCAGCACAGGGCCCAACTCCTACGAGCAGTACTTC.

This clone was observed a handful of times. At one end the junction does not follow the germline gene, possibly because of a read error. The chain links TRBV7-9 to TRBJ2-2; 8 nucleotides line up with TRBD1. The length of the CDR3 is 16 residues. From germline, CDR1 is SEHNR and CDR2 FQNEAQ (reference sequence). The CDR3 region is CSSSSPGQGYTGELFF. As DNA, the CDR3 is TGTTCCAGCAGCTCGCCAGGACAGGGATACACCGGGGAGCTGTTTTTT.

The rearrangement uses TRBV14 and TRBJ2-2; a possible D gene is TRBD1 (6 bases). V lost 1 base and J lost 4, with 13 bases in between. Germline loops: CDR1 SGHDN, CDR2 FVKESK. The CDR3 is 16 residues long. DNA of the CDR3: TGTGCCAGCAGCCAAGCGAGACAGACAGGCACCGGGGAGCTGTTTTTT. Encoded protein: CASSQARQTGTGELFF.

V is TRBV30 and J is TRBJ1-4; TRBD1 agrees at 8 bases. J was trimmed by 8 bases and V by 3 bases; bases with no gene match: 11. The CDR3 sequence is 15 residues long. Germline V CDR1 and CDR2: GTSNPN, SVGIG (reference sequence). CDR3 coding DNA: TGTGCCTGGAGGGATAAGACAGGGGTAGGAGAAAAACTGTTTTTT. It yields the protein CAWRDKTGVGEKLFF.

This sequence joins TRBV7-2 and TRBJ1-2; 8 nucleotides match TRBD1. CDR1 SGHTA and CDR2 FQGNSA come from the germline V gene. The CDR3 totals 13 residues. Unmatched junction bases numbered 6, after V lost 5 bases and J lost 7 bases. In nucleotides, the CDR3 is TGTGCCAGCAGCCCACAGGGGGTCGCTGGCTACACCTTC. Encoded protein: CASSPQGVAGYTF.

The V and J genes are TRBV5-1 and TRBJ2-1, with TRBD2 identical over 14 bases. Germline values: CDR1 SGHRS, CDR2 YFSETQ. V lost 3 bases, J lost 4 bases, and 6 bases stayed unmatched. There are 17 residues in the CDR3. The CDR3, as DNA: TGCGCCAGCAGCTGGGGGACTAGCGGGGGACATTACAATGAGCAGTTCTTC. It is translated as CASSWGTSGGHYNEQFF.

The chain uses TRBV2 and TRBJ1-4; 9 bases match TRBD1. The junction had 10 bases not matched to a gene; V was cut back by 0 bases and J by 8 bases. This CDR3 has 17 residues. Germline V gene sequence: CDR1 SNHLY, CDR2 FYNNEI. CDR3 sequence reads: CASSEARAGQGAEKLFF. CDR3 DNA: TGTGCCAGCAGTGAAGCGCGAGCGGGACAGGGAGCAGAAAAACTGTTTTTT.

The CDR3 region has the DNA TGTGCCTGGAGTACAGTCGGACACAATCAGCCCCAGCATTTT. It codes for CAWSTVGHNQPQHF. This chain joins TRBV30 and TRBJ1-5; maybe TRBD1 (5 bases). Germline V gene lookup returns CDR1 GTSNPN and CDR2 SVGIG (reference sequence). The CDR3 extends over 14 amino acids. Deletions cut 2 bases from V and 3 bases from J, with 11 bases between.

The rearrangement uses TRBV11-2 and TRBJ2-1; D is possibly TRBD2 (6 bases). The CDR3 has 16 amino acids. The germline V gene has CDR1 SGHAT and CDR2 FQNNGV. V dropped 5 bases and J dropped 7 bases, with 21 bases sitting between them. The CDR3 loop reads CASSPDLASSRNEQFF. DNA for the CDR3: TGTGCCAGCAGCCCAGACCTAGCGAGCAGTCGGAATGAGCAGTTCTTC. Variable domain in full (rest from reference TRBV11-2 and TRBJ2-1): EAGVAQSPRYKIIEKRQSVAFWCNPISGHATLYWYQQILGQGPKLLIQFQNNGVVDDSQLPKDRFSAERLKGVDSTLKIQPAKLEDSAVYLCASSPDLASSRNEQFFGPGTRLTVL.

The table lists this clone with a few counts. This sequence joins TRBV7-9 and TRBJ1-6; D may be TRBD1 (6 bases). There are 14 residues in the CDR3. The V gene's germline CDR1 is SEHNR and CDR2 FQNEAQ (reference sequence). V was trimmed by 5 bases and J by 8 bases, leaving 13 bases between them. Here the CDR3 reads CASSPRQVDSPLHF. The CDR3 DNA reads TGTGCCAGCAGCCCCAGACAGGTAGATTCACCCCTCCACTTT.

The CDR3 nucleotides read TGTGCCAGCAGCTTAGTATCGGGGATGATTGGCTATGGCTACACCTTC. Translation gives CASSLVSGMIGYGYTF. The rearrangement joins TRBV11-3 to TRBJ1-2; the D is unclear. In germline, CDR1 is SGHNT, CDR2 YENEEA. Trimming pared 1 base from V and 4 bases from J, leaving 16 bases between. The CDR3 covers 16 residues.

This clone was detected a few times. The rearrangement uses TRBV5-4 and TRBJ1-3, with 8 bases identical to TRBD1. CDR1 SGHNT and CDR2 YYREEE come from the germline V gene (reference sequence). This CDR3 spans 16 amino acids. V trimming: 4 bases; J trimming: 0 bases; junction bases outside the gene matches: 6. CDR3 region: CASSPGQVYSGNTIYF. CDR3 bases: TGTGCCAGCAGCCCGGGACAGGTGTACTCTGGAAACACCATATATTTT.

This clone came up a few times. The CDR3 DNA reads as TGCAGTGCTAGGAGACAGGGGTCGCAGTACTTC. The encoded protein is CSARRQGSQYF. The gene calls are TRBV20-1 and TRBJ2-5; 8 bases fit TRBD1. CDR3 length equals 11 residues. Germline CDR1 DFQATT, CDR2 SNEGSKA (reference sequence). The V gene end was trimmed by 3 bases and the J gene end by 11 bases; junction bases not matched to a gene: 5.